Listed below are T cell receptor beta chains from one sample, sequenced in a study of blood T cell repertoires in COVID-19. Data came from immunoSEQ multiplex PCR; TCRdb stores just in-frame clones and leaves some out. The sample shows about 300,000 clones, approximately 85% of them seen only once. The sample was peripheral blood. The receptors derive from a human donor in a cohort sampled during active COVID-19. The CDR3 runs from the conserved cysteine through the conserved F or W. Fields, in order: clone size, J gene, V gene, D gene, CDR3 DNA, CDR3 protein. D genes are given only for firm matches. Not every row has a clone size; where given, it reads once, few, many or a size class.

NA,TRBJ2-2,TRBV10-3,NA,TGTGCCATCAGTGGAACTAGTTCAACCGGGGAGCTGTTTTTT,CAISGTSSTGELFF
NA,TRBJ2-7,TRBV19,TRBD2,TGTGCCAGTAGTATCCCTGCAGCGGGAGGGACCTACGAGCAGTACTTC,CASSIPAAGGTYEQYF
NA,TRBJ2-1,TRBV11-3,NA,TGTGCCAGCAGCCCGGGGGGCCGTAGGGAGCAGTTCTTC,CASSPGGRREQFF
NA,TRBJ2-1,TRBV18,TRBD1,TGTGCCAGCTCACCCGCTACAGGGGGCAGGGAGCAGTTCTTC,CASSPATGGREQFF
NA,TRBJ2-2,TRBV3-1/TRBV3-2,TRBD1,TGTGCCAGCCTAAAAAGGACAGGGAGCACCGGGGAGCTGTTTTTT,CASLKRTGSTGELFF
NA,TRBJ2-1,TRBV7-6,NA,TGTGCCAGCAGCTCATCCAGGAACAATGAGCAGTTCTTC,CASSSSRNNEQFF
NA,TRBJ2-3,TRBV7-3,NA,TGTGCCAGCAGCCGCCTGGGAGCCGCAGATACGCAGTATTTT,CASSRLGAADTQYF
NA,TRBJ2-3,TRBV27,NA,TGTGCCAGCAGCCCATTGGGGGACTTCAGCACAGATACGCAGTATTTT,CASSPLGDFSTDTQYF
NA,TRBJ2-7,TRBV18,NA,TGTGCCAGCTCACCGGACAGAACCTACGAGCAGTACTTC,CASSPDRTYEQYF
NA,TRBJ2-7,TRBV11-2,NA,TGTGCCAGCAGCTTTGCGGGCTACGAGCAGTACTTC,CASSFAGYEQYF
NA,TRBJ2-1,TRBV3-1/TRBV3-2,TRBD2,TGTGCCAGCAGCTCGCGAACGGGGGTTAGCGGGATGAGTGATGAGCAGTTCTTC,CASSSRTGVSGMSDEQFF
NA,TRBJ1-5,TRBV6-5,NA,TGTGCCAGCTCTTCGACTGACCCGAGAAATCAGCCCCAGCATTTT,CASSSTDPRNQPQHF
NA,TRBJ2-7,TRBV6-2/TRBV6-3,NA,TGTGCCAGCAGTTACCCCCCCCCTGCCAGCTCCTACGAGCAGTACTTC,CASSYPPPASSYEQYF
NA,TRBJ2-7,TRBV10-3,TRBD2,TGTGCCATCAGTGAGTCGACTAGCGGGAGAAAGGACGAGCAGTACTTC,CAISESTSGRKDEQYF
NA,TRBJ2-1,TRBV4-2,TRBD2,TGTGCCAGCAGCCAAAGGACTAGCGGGGCCTACAATGAGCAGTTCTTC,CASSQRTSGAYNEQFF
once,TRBJ1-3,TRBV20-1,NA,TGCAGTGCTAACAGTTTGAACACCATATATTTT,CSANSLNTIYF
few,TRBJ2-6,TRBV7-2,NA,TGTGCCAGCAGCTTAGGTAACTCTGGGGCCAACGTCCTGACTTTC,CASSLGNSGANVLTF
NA,TRBJ1-1,TRBV6-2/TRBV6-3,TRBD1,TGTGCCAGCAGTTACTCGGCGGACAGGGGCCGCCGTGATTCAGCTTTCTTT,CASSYSADRGRRDSAFF
NA,TRBJ1-1,TRBV19,TRBD1,TGTGCCAGTATCAACCTCCCGGGACAGGGGAACACTGAAGCTTTCTTT,CASINLPGQGNTEAFF
few,TRBJ2-1,TRBV7-9,TRBD2,TGTGCCAGCAGCGTGGGACTAGCGGAGGGGGATGAGCAGTTCTTC,CASSVGLAEGDEQFF